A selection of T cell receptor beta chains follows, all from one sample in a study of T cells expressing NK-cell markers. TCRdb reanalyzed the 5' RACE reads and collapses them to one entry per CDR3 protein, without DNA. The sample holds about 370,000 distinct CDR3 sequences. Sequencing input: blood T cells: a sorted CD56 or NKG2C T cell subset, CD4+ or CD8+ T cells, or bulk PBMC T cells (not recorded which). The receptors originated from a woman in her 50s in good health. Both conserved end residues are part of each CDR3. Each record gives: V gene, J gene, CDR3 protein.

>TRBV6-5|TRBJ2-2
CASSAGRARTGELFF
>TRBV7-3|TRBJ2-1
CASSLDSTHNEQFF
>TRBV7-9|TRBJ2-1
CASPGTRAYNEQFF
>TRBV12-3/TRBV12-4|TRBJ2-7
CASSLYGPASYF
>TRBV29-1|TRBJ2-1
CSVVVVTGPNYNEQFF
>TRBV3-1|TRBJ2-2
CASSPRDRQNTGELFF
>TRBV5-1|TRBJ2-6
CASSEGYTPGANVLTF
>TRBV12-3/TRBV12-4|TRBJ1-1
CASSETEKRAEAFF
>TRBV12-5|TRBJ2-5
CASGRTGQETQYF
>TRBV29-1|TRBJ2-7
CSVKDRQGAVEQYF
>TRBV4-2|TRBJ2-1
CASSQVGGRALDEQFF
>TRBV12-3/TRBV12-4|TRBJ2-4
CASSEVGGIKNIQYF
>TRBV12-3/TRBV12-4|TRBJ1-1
CASSLAGTGYEAFF
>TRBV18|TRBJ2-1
CASRHLYNEQFF
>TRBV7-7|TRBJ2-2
CASSPGTSVGRELFF
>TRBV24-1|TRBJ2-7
CATSKTGGGYEQYF
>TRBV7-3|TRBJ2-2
CASSLTLLAGVPGELFF
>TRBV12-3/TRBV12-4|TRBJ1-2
CASSPSHYGYTF
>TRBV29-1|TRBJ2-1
CNCFSGVSNEQFF
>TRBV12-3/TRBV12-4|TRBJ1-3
CASSRDGNTIYF
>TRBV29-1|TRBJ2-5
CSVPRLRRDTQETQYF
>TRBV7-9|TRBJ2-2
CASSQTQGTGELFF
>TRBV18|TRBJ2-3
CASSPPWGRAQYF
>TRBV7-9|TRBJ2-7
CASSLGLAGDPYEQYF
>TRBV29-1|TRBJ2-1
CSVVDHNNEQFF
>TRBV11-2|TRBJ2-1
CASSLNAQLGTFYNEQFF
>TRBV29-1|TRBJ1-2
CSVEETAYGYTF
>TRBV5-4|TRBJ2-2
CATQSRDTGELFF
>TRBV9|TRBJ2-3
CASSVGGLSTDTQYF
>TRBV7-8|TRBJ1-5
CASSLVGVSNQPQHF
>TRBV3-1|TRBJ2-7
CASSHAPYSYEQYF
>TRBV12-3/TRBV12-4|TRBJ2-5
CASSLGVLKETQYF
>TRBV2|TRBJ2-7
CASAVDSLAEQYF
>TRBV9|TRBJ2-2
CASNRAGDTGELFF
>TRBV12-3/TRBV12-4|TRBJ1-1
CASSANGIRNTEAFF
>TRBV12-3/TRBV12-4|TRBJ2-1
CASSQPSGSYNEQFF
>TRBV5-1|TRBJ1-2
CASSRTSESYGYTF
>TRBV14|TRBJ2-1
CASSQKIIRGRSPRYNEQFF
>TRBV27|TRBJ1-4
CASSTSPDRTGRLANEKLFF
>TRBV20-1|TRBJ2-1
CSAPDPTLGYNEQFF
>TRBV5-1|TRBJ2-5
CASSLGLAAKTQYF
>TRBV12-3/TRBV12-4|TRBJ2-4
CASSRDSHIQYF
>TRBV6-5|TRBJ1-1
CASSWRGELSEAFF
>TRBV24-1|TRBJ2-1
CATSDAGGPNNEQFF
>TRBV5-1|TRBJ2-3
CASSLVAGSTDTQYF
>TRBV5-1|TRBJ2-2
CASSFTGGRWTGELFF
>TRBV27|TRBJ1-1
CASGQGTLNTEAFF
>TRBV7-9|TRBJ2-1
CASSLGTGGLAGYNEQFF
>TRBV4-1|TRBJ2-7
CASSRGLATSGYEQYF
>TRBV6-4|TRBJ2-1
CASSSGRSYNEQFF